This TCR beta chain was identified in a study of cytomegalovirus exposure and HLA in healthy donors. The primer mix had 60 Vbeta and 13 Jbeta primers. Using immunoSEQ multiplex PCR, the repertoire was profiled, and TCRdb retains in-frame clones only, with some absent. The table includes 100,000 to 150,000 clones, about a sixth detected once. What was sequenced was PBMCs. The source of this sequence is a female donor in good health and CMV-seropositive.

The CDR3 nucleotides are TGTGCCAGCAGCGGGGATAACAGGAACGCTTTCTTT. This translates into CASSGDNRNAFF. The chain joins TRBV11-3 to TRBJ1-1, with D possibly TRBD1 on 5 matching bases. Germline V gene lookup returns CDR1 SGHNT and CDR2 YENEEA. The length of the CDR3 is 12 residues. V was trimmed by 5 bases and J by 11 bases, leaving 15 bases between them.